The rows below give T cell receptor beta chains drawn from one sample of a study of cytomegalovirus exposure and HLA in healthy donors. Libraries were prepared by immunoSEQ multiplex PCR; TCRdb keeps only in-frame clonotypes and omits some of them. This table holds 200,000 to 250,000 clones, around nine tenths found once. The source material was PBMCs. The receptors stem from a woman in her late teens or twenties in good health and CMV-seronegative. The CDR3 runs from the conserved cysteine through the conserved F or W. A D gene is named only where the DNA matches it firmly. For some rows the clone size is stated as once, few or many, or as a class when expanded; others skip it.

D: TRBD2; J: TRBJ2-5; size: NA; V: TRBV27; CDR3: CASSPRAGANWETQYF; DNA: TGTGCCAGCAGTCCCCGAGCGGGAGCAAATTGGGAGACCCAGTACTTC
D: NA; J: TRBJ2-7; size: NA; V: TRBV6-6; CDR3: CASSYDERLPYEQYF; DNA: TGTGCCAGCAGTTACGACGAGCGCTTACCCTACGAGCAGTACTTC
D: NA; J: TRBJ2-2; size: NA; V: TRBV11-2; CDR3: CASSSLRPGELFF; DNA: TGTGCCAGCAGCTCCTTGAGGCCCGGGGAGCTGTTTTTT
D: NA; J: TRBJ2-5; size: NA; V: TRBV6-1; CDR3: CASSEARLEETQYF; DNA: TGTGCCAGCAGTGAAGCCAGACTAGAAGAGACCCAGTACTTC
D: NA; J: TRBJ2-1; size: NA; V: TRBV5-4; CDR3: CASSPTVLSYNEQFF; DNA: TGTGCCAGCAGCCCAACGGTTCTCTCCTACAATGAGCAGTTCTTC
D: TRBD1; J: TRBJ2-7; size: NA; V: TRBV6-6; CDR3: CASSYAQGAKGPEQYF; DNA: TGTGCCAGCAGTTACGCCCAGGGGGCGAAAGGTCCCGAGCAGTACTTC
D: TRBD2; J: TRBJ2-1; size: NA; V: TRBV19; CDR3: CASSTSGTVEQFF; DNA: TGTGCCAGTAGTACTAGCGGGACGGTTGAGCAGTTCTTC
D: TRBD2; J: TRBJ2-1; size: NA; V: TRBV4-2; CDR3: CASSQGLDDNEQFF; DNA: TGTGCCAGCAGCCAGGGACTAGATGATAATGAGCAGTTCTTC
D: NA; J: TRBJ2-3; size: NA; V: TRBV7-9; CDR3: CASSYRDSTDTQYF; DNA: TGTGCCAGCAGTTACCGGGATTCCACAGATACGCAGTATTTT
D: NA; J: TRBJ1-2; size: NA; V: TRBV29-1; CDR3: CSVRTGRWNGYTF; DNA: TGCAGCGTTCGCACAGGGCGCTGGAATGGCTACACCTTC
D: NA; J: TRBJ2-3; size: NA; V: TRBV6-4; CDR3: CASSARTGTDTQYF; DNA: TGTGCCAGCAGTGCCCGGACTGGCACAGATACGCAGTATTTT
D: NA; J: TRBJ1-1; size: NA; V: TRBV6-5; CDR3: CASSYSSGWGNTEAFF; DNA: TGTGCCAGCAGTTACTCCTCAGGGTGGGGGAACACTGAAGCTTTCTTT
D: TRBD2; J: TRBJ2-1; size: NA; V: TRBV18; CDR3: CASSSRTDVASGRGEQFF; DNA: TGTGCCAGCTCATCTCGTACCGACGTGGCTAGCGGGAGGGGTGAGCAGTTCTTC
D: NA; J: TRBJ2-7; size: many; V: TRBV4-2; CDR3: CASSLSGTGYEQYF; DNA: TGTGCCAGCAGCCTTAGCGGAACCGGCTACGAGCAGTACTTC
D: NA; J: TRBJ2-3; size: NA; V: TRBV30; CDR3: CAWSARDTDTQYF; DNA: TGTGCCTGGAGTGCGAGGGACACAGATACGCAGTATTTT
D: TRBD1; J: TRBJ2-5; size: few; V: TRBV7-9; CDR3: CASSWDSGETQYF; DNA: TGTGCCAGCAGCTGGGACAGTGGGGAGACCCAGTACTTC
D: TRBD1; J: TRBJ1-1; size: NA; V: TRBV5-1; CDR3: CASSFGLTGGVGAFF; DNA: TGCGCCAGCAGCTTCGGCCTGACAGGGGGCGTCGGAGCTTTCTTT
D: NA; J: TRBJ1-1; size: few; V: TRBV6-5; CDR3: CASSTDSSNTEAFF; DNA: TGTGCCAGCAGCACAGACAGTTCCAACACTGAAGCTTTCTTT
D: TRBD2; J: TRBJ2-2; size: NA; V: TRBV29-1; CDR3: CSGTSGFNTGELFF; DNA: TGCTCGGGGACTAGCGGGTTCAACACCGGGGAGCTGTTTTTT
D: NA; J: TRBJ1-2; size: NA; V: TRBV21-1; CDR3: CASSKGGGSPYGYTF; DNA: TGTGCCAGCAGCAAAGGGGGGGGATCCCCCTATGGCTACACCTTC
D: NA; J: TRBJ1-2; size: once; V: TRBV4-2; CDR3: CASSQEGSGRYGYTF; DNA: TGTGCCAGCAGCCAAGAAGGCTCAGGTCGCTATGGCTACACCTTC
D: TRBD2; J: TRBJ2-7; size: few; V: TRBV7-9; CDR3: CASSVGTSGNEQYF; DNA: TGTGCCAGCAGCGTCGGGACTAGCGGGAACGAGCAGTACTTC
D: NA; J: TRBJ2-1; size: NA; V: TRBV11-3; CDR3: CASSLVGRGDEQFF; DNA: TGTGCCAGCAGCTTAGTGGGGCGAGGCGATGAGCAGTTCTTC
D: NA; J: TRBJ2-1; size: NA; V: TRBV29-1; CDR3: CSVVNRDAADEQFF; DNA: TGCAGCGTCGTTAACAGGGACGCCGCGGATGAGCAGTTCTTC
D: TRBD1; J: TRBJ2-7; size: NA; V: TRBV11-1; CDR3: CASTKASGQGGEQYF; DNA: TGTGCCAGCACCAAAGCGTCGGGACAGGGGGGAGAGCAGTACTTC
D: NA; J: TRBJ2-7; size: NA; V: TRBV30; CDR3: CAWSNGGSHEQYF; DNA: TGTGCCTGGAGTAATGGAGGGAGTCACGAGCAGTACTTC
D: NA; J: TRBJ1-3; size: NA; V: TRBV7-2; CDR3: CASSVTGSGNTIYF; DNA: TGTGCCAGCAGCGTCACAGGGTCTGGAAACACCATATATTTT
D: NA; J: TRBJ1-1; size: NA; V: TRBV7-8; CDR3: CASSKGLNTEAFF; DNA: TGTGCCAGCAGTAAGGGGCTAAACACTGAAGCTTTCTTT
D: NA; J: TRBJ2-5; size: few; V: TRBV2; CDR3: CASGGRWQETQYF; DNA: TGTGCCAGTGGAGGCAGGTGGCAAGAGACCCAGTACTTC
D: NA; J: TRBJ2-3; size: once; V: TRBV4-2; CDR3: CASGDRLGTDTQYF; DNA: TGTGCCAGCGGCGACAGGTTGGGCACAGATACGCAGTATTTT
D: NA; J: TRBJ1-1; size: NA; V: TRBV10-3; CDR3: CAISEDRWVTEAFF; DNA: TGTGCCATCAGTGAGGACAGGTGGGTCACTGAAGCTTTCTTT
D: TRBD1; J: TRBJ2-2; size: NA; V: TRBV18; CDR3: CASSSGGNTGELFF; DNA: TGTGCCAGCTCGTCAGGGGGAAACACCGGGGAGCTGTTTTTT
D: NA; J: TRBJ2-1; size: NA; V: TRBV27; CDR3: CASSRDYEQFF; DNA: TGTGCCAGCAGCCGGGACTATGAGCAGTTCTTC
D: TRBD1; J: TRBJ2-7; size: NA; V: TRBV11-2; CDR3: CASSAGTGGYEQYF; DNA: TGTGCCAGCAGCGCCGGCACAGGGGGCTACGAGCAGTACTTC
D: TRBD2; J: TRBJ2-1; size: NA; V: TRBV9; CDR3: CASSAKGSGTSEQFF; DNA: TGTGCCAGCAGCGCCAAAGGTAGCGGGACTTCGGAGCAGTTCTTC
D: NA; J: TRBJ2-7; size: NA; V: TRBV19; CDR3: CASSSPAAQTYEQYF; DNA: TGTGCCAGTAGTTCGCCGGCAGCGCAAACCTACGAGCAGTACTTC
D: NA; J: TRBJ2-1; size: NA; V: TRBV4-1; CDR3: CASSQGAQGIYNEQFF; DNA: TGCGCCAGCAGCCAAGGGGCGCAGGGGATCTACAATGAGCAGTTCTTC
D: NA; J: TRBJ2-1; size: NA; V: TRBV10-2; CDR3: CASRRKRYNEQFF; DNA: TGCGCCAGCAGGAGGAAAAGGTACAATGAGCAGTTCTTC
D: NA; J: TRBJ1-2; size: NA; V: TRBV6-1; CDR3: CASSDFGRGLANYGYTF; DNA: TGTGCCAGCAGTGATTTCGGCAGGGGCCTAGCTAACTATGGCTACACCTTC
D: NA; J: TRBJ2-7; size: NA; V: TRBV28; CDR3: CASSVDRGISEQYF; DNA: TGTGCCAGCAGTGTCGACCGGGGAATAAGCGAGCAGTACTTC
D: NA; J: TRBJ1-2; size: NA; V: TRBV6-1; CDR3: CASSVRGDNYGYTF; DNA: TGTGCCAGCAGTGTAAGAGGAGACAACTATGGCTACACCTTC
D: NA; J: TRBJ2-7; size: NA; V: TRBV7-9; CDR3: CASSSTYEQYF; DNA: TGTGCCAGCAGCTCCACCTACGAGCAGTACTTC
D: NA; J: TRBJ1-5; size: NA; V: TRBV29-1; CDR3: CSVEALSGFSWSNQPQHF; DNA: TGCAGCGTTGAAGCACTCTCAGGGTTCTCGTGGAGCAATCAGCCCCAGCATTTT
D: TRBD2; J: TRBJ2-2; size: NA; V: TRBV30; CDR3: CAWKLAGVDTGELFF; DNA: TGTGCCTGGAAACTAGCGGGAGTTGACACCGGGGAGCTGTTTTTT
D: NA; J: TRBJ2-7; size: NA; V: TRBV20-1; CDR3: CSARDYSEQYF; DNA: TGCAGTGCTAGAGATTACTCCGAGCAGTACTTC
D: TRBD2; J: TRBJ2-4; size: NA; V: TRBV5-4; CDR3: CASSRETSAKNIQYF; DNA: TGTGCCAGCAGCCGGGAGACTAGCGCCAAAAACATTCAGTACTTC
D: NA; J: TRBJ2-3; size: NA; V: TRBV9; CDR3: CASSVGPTSLTDTQYF; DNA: TGTGCCAGCAGCGTAGGGCCAACCTCGCTCACAGATACGCAGTATTTT
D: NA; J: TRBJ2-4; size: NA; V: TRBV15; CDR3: CATSRAGSRLAKNIQYF; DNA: TGTGCCACCAGCAGAGCGGGAAGCCGACTAGCCAAAAACATTCAGTACTTC
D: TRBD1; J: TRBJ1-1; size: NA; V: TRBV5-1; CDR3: CASSGGQGAGTEAFF; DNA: TGCGCCAGCAGCGGGGGACAGGGGGCCGGGACTGAAGCTTTCTTT
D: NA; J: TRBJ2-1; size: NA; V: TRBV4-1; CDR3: CASSQQYAGPSYNEQFF; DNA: TGCGCCAGCAGCCAACAATACGCGGGACCGTCCTACAATGAGCAGTTCTTC
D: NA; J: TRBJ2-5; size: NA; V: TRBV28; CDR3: CASKNRGLQETQYF; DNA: TGTGCCAGCAAAAACCGGGGACTCCAAGAGACCCAGTACTTC
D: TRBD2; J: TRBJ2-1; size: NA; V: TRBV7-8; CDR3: CASSLMTSGHEQFF; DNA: TGTGCCAGCAGCCTCATGACTAGCGGCCATGAGCAGTTCTTC
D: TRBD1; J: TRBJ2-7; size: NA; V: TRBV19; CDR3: CASSRQGGSYEQYF; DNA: TGTGCCAGTAGTAGACAGGGTGGATCCTACGAGCAGTACTTC
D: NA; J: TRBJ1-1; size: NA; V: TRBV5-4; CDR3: CASSLGGVGNTEAFF; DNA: TGTGCCAGCAGCTTGGGGGGCGTGGGGAACACTGAAGCTTTCTTT
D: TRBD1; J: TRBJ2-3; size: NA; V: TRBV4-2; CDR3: CASSHPTQGKDPDTQYF; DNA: TGTGCCAGCAGCCACCCAACACAGGGGAAGGATCCAGATACGCAGTATTTT